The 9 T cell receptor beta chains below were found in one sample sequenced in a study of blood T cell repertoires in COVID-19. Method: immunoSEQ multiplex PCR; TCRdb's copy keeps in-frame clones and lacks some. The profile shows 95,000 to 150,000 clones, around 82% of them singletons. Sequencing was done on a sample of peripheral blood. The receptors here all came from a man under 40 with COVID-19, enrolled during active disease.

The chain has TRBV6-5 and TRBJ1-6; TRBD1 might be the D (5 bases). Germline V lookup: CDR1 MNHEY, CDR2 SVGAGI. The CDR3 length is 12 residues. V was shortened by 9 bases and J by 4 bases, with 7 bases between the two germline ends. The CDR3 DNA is TGTGCCAGTCAGGGTTATAATTCACCCCTCCACTTT. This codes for CASQGYNSPLHF.

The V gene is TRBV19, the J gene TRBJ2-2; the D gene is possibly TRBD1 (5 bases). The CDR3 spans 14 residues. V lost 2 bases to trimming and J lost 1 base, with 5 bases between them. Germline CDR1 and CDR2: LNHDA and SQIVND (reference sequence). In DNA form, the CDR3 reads TGTGCCAGTAGTATAACAGGGAACACCGGGGAGCTGTTTTTT. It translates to CASSITGNTGELFF.

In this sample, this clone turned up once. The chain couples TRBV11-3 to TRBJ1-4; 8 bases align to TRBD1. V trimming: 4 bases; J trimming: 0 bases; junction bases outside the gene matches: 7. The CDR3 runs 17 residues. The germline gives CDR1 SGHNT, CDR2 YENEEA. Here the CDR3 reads CASSSPQGGATNEKLFF. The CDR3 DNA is TGTGCCAGCAGCTCTCCACAGGGGGGAGCAACTAATGAAAAACTGTTTTTT.

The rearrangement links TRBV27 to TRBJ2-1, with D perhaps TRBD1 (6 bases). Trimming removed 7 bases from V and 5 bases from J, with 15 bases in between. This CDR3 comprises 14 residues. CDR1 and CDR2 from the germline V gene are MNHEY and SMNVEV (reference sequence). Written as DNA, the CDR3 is TGTGCCAGCAATGTCAGGGGTCTGCACAATGAGCAGTTCTTC. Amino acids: CASNVRGLHNEQFF.

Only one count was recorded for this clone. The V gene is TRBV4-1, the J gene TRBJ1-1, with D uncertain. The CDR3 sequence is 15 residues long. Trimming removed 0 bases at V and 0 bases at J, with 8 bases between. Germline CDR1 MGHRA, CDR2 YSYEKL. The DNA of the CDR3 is TGCGCCAGCAGCCAAGATCCCAGGTTGAACACTGAAGCTTTCTTT. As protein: CASSQDPRLNTEAFF.

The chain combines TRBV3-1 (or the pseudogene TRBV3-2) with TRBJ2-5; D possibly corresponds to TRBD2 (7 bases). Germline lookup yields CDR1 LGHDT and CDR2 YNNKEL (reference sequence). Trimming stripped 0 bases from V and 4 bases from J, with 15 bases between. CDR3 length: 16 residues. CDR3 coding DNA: TGTGCCAGCAGCCAAGAAGGGAGGGGGGCCGCAGAGACCCAGTACTTC. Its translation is CASSQEGRGAAETQYF.

CDR3 DNA: TGCGCCAGCAGCTTCGGGGGAAGTTACACCTTC. As protein: CASSFGGSYTF. V usage is TRBV5-1 and J usage is TRBJ1-2; D may be TRBD1 (5 bases). Trimming stripped 2 bases from V and 11 bases from J, with 10 bases between. Germline V gene lookup returns CDR1 SGHRS and CDR2 YFSETQ. The CDR3 sequence is 11 residues long.

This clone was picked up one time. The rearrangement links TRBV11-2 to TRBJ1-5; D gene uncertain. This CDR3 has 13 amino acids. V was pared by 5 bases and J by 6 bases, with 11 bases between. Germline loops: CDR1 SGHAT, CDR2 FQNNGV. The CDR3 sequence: CASSPPVGQPQHF. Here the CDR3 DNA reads TGTGCCAGCAGCCCTCCTGTCGGTCAGCCCCAGCATTTT.

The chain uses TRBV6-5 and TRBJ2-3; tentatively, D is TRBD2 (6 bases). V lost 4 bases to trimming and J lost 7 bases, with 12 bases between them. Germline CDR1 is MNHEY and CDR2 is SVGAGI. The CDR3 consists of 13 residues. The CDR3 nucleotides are TGTGCCAGCAGTTTGTCGGGACTCAATACGCAGTATTTT. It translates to CASSLSGLNTQYF.